This T cell receptor beta chain is from a study of shared clonotypes between healthy human individuals. Study background: The plates for each donor numbered three CD4 naive, three CD4 memory, two CD8 naive and one CD8 memory.

The split of CD4+ cells yielded CD45RA+ naive and CD45RA-negative memory subsets. In the original workflow: Junction-only sequences without quality scores came from ImmunoSEQ, so filtering differed. The repertoire was sequenced with immunoSEQ multiplex PCR; TCRdb's copy has only in-frame clones and lacks some. From that table come the V and J calls and clone size; the DNA was used to work out D and trimming. The sample contains 2 million to 3 million clones, approximately 93% of which appear only once. In the case of this clone: The antigen is undetermined.

Notes on the study in general: Memory subsets generally showed smaller estimated richness than naive subsets did.

The CDR3 runs 15 residues. Germline CDR1 is SGHRS and CDR2 is YFSETQ. The trim removed 4 bases at V and 11 bases at J, leaving 11 bases unmatched. Material: naive CD4+ T cells from PBMCs. Subset specified: CD45RA+ positively selected. The chain employs TRBV5-1 and TRBJ2-1; 11 bases are a match to TRBD2. This sequence originates from a man aged 18 to 29 in good health. Some clones in this sample may be carry-over from other donors' samples. The CDR3 region has the DNA TGCGCCAGCAGCGTGACCGGGACTAGCGGAGTTCAGCAGTTCTTC. Translated: CASSVTGTSGVQQFF.